This TCR beta chain was captured in a study of blood T cell repertoires in COVID-19. On the study more broadly: The United States, Italy and Spain provided the acute and convalescent COVID-19 samples. Sources were T cells, B-cell-depleted T cells, or PBMCs; the material itself was cDNA or gDNA.

This CDR3 has 13 residues. Trimming removed 3 bases at V and 4 bases at J, with 8 bases between. CDR1 and CDR2 (germline): KGHSH, LQKENI. Authors' methods: Nucleated cell number was recorded as an estimate derived from reference gene primer amplification. Here immunoSEQ multiplex PCR was the method, and the copy in TCRdb shows in-frame clones only, minus some. The V and J calls and clone size come from that table; D and trimming were worked out from the DNA. The table includes about 180,000 clones, 80% to 90% detected once. This clone was found a few times. The TCR sequence derives from a man aged 45-60 years with active or convalescent COVID-19. Sequenced: peripheral blood. The rearrangement links TRBV18 to TRBJ2-3, with D possibly matching TRBD1 (6 bases). The DNA for the CDR3 is TGTGCCAGCTCACCTCCAGGGGCAGATACGCAGTATTTT. As protein: CASSPPGADTQYF.